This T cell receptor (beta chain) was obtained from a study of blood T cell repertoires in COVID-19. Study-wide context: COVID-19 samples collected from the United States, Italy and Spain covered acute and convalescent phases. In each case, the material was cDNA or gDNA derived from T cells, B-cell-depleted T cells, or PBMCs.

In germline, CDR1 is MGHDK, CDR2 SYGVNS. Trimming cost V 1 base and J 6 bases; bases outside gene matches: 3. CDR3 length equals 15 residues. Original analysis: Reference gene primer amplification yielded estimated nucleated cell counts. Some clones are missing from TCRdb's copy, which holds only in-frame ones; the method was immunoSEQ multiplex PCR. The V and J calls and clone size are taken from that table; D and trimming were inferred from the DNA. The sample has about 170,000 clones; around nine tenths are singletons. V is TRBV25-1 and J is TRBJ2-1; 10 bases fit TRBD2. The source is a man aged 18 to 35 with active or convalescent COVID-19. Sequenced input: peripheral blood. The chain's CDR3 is CASSEFSGGANEQFF. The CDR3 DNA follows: TGTGCCAGCAGTGAATTCAGCGGGGGGGCCAATGAGCAGTTCTTC.